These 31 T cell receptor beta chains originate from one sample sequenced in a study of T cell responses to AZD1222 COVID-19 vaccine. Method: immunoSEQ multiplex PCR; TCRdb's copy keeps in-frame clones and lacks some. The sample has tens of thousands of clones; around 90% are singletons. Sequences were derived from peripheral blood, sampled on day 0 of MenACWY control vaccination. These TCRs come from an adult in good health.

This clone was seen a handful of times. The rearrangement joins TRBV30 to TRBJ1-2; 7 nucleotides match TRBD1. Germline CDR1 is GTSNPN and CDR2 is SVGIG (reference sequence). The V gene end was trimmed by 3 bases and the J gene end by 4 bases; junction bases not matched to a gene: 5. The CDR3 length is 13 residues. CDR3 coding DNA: TGTGCCTGGAGGAGGGACAGACCCTATGGCTACACCTTC. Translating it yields CAWRRDRPYGYTF. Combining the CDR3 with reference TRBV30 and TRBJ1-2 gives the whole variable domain SQTIHQWPATLVQPVGSPLSLECTVEGTSNPNLYWYRQAAGRGLQLLFYSVGIGQISSEVPQNLSASRPQDRQFILSSKKLLLSDSGFYLCAWRRDRPYGYTFGSGTRLTVV.

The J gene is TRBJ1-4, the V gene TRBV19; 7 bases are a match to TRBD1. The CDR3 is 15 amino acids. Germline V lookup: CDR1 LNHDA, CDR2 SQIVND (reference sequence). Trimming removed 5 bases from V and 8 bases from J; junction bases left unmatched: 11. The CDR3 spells CASSSGQAPREKLFF. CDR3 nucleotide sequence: TGTGCCAGTAGTTCTGGACAGGCGCCTCGGGAAAAACTGTTTTTT.

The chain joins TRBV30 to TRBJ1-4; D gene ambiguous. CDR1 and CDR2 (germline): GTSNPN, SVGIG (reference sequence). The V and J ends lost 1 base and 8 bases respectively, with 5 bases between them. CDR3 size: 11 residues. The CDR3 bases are TGTGCCTGGAGTGGCGTAGAAAAACTGTTTTTT. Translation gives CAWSGVEKLFF.

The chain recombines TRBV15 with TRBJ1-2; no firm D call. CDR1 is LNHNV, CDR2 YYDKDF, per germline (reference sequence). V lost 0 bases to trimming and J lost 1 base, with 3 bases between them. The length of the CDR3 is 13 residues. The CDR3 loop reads CATSRDVNYGYTF. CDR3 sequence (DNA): TGTGCCACCAGCAGAGATGTTAACTATGGCTACACCTTC.

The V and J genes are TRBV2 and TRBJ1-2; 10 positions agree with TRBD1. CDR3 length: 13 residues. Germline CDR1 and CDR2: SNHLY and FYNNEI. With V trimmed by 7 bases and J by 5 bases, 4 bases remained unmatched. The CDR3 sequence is CASTRTGGYGYTF. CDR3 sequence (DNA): TGTGCCAGCACCAGGACAGGGGGTTATGGCTACACCTTC.

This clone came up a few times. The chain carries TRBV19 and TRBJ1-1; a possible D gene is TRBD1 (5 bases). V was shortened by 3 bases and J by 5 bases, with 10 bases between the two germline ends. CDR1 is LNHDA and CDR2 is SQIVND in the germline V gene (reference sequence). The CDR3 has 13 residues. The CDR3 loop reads CASSIFRGTEAFF. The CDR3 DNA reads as TGTGCCAGTAGTATCTTCCGGGGGACTGAAGCTTTCTTT.

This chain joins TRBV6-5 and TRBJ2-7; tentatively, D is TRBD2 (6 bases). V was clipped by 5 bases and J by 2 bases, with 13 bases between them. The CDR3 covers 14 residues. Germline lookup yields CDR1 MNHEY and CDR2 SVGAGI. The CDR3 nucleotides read TGTGCCAGCAGTCCAGGGACTTCCGCCTACGAGCAGTACTTC. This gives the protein CASSPGTSAYEQYF.

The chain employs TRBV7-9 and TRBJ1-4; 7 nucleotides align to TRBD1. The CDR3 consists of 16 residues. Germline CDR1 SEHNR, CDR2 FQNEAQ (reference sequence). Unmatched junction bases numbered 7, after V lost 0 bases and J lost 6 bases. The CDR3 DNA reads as TGTGCCAGCAGCTTAGCAGGACAGGCTATTTATGAAAAACTGTTTTTT. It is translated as CASSLAGQAIYEKLFF. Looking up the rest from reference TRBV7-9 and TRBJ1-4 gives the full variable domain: DTGVSQNPRHKITKRGQNVTFRCDPISEHNRLYWYRQTLGQGPEFLTYFQNEAQLEKSRLLSDRFSAERPKGSFSTLEIQRTEQGDSAMYLCASSLAGQAIYEKLFFGSGTQLSVL.

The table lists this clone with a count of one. DNA of the CDR3: TGTGCCAGCAGCCCACGGGGGACAGGGACTGAAGCTTTCTTT. Translating it yields CASSPRGTGTEAFF. The V and J genes are TRBV7-2 and TRBJ1-1; 9 bases are a match to TRBD1. V gave up 5 bases and J gave up 5 bases; unmatched junction bases: 6. From germline, CDR1 is SGHTA and CDR2 FQGNSA. This CDR3 spans 14 amino acids.

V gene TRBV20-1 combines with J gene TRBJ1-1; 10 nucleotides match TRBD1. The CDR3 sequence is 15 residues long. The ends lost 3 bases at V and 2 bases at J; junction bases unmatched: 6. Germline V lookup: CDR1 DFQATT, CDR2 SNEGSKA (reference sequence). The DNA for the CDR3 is TGCAGTGCTAGTCCGGGACAGGGGCTAAACACTGAAGCTTTCTTT. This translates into CSASPGQGLNTEAFF.

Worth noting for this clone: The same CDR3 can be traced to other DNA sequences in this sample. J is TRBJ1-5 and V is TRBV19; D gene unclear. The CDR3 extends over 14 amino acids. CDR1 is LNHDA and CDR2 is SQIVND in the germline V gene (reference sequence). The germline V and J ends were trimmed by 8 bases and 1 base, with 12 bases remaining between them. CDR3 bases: TGTGCCAGTGAGGGTGAGGGCAGCAATCAGCCCCAGCATTTT. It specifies CASEGEGSNQPQHF.

In DNA form, the CDR3 reads TGTGCCAGCAGGGACACACGGCGCAACACTGAAGCTTTCTTT. Its protein is CASRDTRRNTEAFF. V usage is TRBV6-5 and J usage is TRBJ1-1; possible D gene TRBD1, 5 bases. The V and J ends lost 6 bases and 2 bases respectively, with 13 bases between them. The CDR3 covers 14 residues. Germline CDR1 and CDR2: MNHEY and SVGAGI.

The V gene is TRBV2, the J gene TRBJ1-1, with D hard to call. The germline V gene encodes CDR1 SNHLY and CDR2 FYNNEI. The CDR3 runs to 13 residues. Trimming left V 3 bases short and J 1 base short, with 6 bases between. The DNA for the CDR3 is TGTGCCAGCAGTGATCTCTCGAACACTGAAGCTTTCTTT. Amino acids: CASSDLSNTEAFF.

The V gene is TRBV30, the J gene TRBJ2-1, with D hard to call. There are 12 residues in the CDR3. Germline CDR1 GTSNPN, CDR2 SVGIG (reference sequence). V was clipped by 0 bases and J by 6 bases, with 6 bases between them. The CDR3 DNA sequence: TGTGCCTGGAGTGTAGTCTTCAATGAGCAGTTCTTC. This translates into CAWSVVFNEQFF. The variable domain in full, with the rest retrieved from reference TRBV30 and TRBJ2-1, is SQTIHQWPATLVQPVGSPLSLECTVEGTSNPNLYWYRQAAGRGLQLLFYSVGIGQISSEVPQNLSASRPQDRQFILSSKKLLLSDSGFYLCAWSVVFNEQFFGPGTRLTVL.

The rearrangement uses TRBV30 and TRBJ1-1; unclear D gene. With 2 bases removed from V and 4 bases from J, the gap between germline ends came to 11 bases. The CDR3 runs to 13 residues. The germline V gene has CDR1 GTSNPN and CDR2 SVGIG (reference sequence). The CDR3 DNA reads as TGTGCCTGGAGTTCGGAGTCCATCACTGAAGCTTTCTTT. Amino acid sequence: CAWSSESITEAFF.

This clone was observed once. The CDR3 region is CASSDVEHSNQPQHF. CDR3 in DNA: TGTGCCAGCAGTGACGTTGAGCATAGCAATCAGCCCCAGCATTTT. V usage is TRBV6-1 and J usage is TRBJ1-5; D gene ambiguous. This CDR3 spans 15 amino acids. Trimming shortened V by 3 bases and J by 0 bases, and 9 bases separated the two germline ends. Germline V CDR1 and CDR2: MNHNS, SASEGT.

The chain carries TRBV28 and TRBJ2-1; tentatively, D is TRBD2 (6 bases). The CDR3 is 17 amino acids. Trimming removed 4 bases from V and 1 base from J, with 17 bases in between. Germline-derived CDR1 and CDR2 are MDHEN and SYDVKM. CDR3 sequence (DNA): TGTGCCAGCAGTTCGCTTATAACTAGCAGGTCCTACAATGAGCAGTTCTTC. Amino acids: CASSSLITSRSYNEQFF.

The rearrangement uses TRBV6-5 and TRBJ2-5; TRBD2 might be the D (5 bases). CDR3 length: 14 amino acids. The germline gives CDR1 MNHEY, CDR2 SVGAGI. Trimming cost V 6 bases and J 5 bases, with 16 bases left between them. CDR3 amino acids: CASRPILGDETQYF. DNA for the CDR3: TGTGCCAGCAGACCCATACTAGGAGACGAGACCCAGTACTTC.

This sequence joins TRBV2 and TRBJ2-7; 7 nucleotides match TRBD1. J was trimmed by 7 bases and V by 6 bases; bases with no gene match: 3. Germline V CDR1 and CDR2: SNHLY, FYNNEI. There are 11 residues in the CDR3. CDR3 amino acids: CASRTRGEQYF. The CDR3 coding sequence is TGTGCCAGCAGGACCAGGGGGGAGCAGTACTTC.

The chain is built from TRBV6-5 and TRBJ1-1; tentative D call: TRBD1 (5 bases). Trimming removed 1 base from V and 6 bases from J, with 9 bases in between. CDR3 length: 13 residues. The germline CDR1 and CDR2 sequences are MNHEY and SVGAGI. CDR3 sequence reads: CASSYLQGSEAFF. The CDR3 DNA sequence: TGTGCCAGCAGTTACTTGCAGGGCTCTGAAGCTTTCTTT.

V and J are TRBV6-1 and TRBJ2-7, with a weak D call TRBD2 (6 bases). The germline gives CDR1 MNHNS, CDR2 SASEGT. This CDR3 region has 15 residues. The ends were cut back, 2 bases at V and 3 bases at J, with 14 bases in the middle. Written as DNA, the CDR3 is TGTGCCAGCAGTGAAAAGGGGACTCCCAACTACGAGCAGTACTTC. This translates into CASSEKGTPNYEQYF.

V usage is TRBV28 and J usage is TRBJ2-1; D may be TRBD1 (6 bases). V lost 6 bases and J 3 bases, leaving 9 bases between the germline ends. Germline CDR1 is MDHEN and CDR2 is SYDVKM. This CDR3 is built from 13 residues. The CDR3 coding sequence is TGTGCCAGCAGCTCCAGGGGCTACAATGAGCAGTTCTTC. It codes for CASSSRGYNEQFF.

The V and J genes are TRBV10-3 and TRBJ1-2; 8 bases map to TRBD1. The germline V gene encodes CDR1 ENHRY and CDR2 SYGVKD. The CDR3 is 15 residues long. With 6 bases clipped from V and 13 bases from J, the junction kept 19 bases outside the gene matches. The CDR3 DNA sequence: TGTGCCATCAGCCAAGACCTTACAGGGGGTCCATTACCCACCTTC. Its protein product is CAISQDLTGGPLPTF.

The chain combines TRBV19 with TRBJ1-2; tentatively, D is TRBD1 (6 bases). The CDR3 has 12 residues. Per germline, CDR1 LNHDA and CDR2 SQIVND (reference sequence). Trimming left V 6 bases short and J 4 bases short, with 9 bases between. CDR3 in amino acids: CASRDSLYGYTF. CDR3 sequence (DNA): TGTGCCAGTAGGGACAGTCTCTATGGCTACACCTTC.

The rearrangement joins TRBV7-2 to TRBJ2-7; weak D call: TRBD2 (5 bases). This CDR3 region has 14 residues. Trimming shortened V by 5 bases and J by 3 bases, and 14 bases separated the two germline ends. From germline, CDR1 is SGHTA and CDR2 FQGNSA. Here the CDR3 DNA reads TGTGCCAGCAGCCGTCGGACTGGGATCTACGAGCAGTACTTC. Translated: CASSRRTGIYEQYF.

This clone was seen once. For the CDR3, the DNA is TGTGCCTGGAGTGTCCCCGGGACAGGGGGTGGCATTCAGTACTTC. This gives the protein CAWSVPGTGGGIQYF. The chain couples TRBV30 to TRBJ2-4; TRBD1 aligns across 11 bases. With 0 bases clipped from V and 9 bases from J, the junction kept 7 bases outside the gene matches. Germline-derived CDR1 and CDR2 are GTSNPN and SVGIG (reference sequence). The CDR3 extends over 15 amino acids.

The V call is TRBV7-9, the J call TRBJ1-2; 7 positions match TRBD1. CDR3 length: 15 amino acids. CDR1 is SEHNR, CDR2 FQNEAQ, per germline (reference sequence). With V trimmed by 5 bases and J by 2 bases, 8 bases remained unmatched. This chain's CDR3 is CASSRVTTGNYGYTF. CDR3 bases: TGTGCCAGCAGCCGGGTCACGACAGGGAACTATGGCTACACCTTC.

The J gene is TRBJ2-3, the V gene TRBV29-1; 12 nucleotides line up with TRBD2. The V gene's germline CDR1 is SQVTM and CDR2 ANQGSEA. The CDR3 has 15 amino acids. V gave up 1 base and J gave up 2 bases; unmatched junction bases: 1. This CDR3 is CSVEASGGATDTQYF. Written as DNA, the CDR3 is TGCAGCGTTGAAGCTAGCGGGGGGGCCACAGATACGCAGTATTTT.

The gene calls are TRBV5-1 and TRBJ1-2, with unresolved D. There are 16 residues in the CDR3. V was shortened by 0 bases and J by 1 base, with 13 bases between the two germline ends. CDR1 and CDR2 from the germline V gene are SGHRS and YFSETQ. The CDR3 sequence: CASSLVGLGINYGYTF. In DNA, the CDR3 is TGCGCCAGCAGCTTGGTCGGTCTGGGAATTAACTATGGCTACACCTTC.

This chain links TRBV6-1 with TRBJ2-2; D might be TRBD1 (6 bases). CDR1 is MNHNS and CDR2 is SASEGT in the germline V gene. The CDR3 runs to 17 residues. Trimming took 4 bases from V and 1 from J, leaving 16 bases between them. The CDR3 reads CASSVGSGAKNTGELFF. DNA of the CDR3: TGTGCCAGCAGTGTTGGTTCAGGGGCTAAGAACACCGGGGAGCTGTTTTTT.

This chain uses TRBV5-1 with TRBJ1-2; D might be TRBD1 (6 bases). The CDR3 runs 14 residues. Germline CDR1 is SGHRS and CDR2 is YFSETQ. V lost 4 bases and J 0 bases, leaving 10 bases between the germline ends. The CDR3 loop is CASSRQEPNYGYTF. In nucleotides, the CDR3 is TGCGCCAGCAGCCGACAGGAGCCTAACTATGGCTACACCTTC.